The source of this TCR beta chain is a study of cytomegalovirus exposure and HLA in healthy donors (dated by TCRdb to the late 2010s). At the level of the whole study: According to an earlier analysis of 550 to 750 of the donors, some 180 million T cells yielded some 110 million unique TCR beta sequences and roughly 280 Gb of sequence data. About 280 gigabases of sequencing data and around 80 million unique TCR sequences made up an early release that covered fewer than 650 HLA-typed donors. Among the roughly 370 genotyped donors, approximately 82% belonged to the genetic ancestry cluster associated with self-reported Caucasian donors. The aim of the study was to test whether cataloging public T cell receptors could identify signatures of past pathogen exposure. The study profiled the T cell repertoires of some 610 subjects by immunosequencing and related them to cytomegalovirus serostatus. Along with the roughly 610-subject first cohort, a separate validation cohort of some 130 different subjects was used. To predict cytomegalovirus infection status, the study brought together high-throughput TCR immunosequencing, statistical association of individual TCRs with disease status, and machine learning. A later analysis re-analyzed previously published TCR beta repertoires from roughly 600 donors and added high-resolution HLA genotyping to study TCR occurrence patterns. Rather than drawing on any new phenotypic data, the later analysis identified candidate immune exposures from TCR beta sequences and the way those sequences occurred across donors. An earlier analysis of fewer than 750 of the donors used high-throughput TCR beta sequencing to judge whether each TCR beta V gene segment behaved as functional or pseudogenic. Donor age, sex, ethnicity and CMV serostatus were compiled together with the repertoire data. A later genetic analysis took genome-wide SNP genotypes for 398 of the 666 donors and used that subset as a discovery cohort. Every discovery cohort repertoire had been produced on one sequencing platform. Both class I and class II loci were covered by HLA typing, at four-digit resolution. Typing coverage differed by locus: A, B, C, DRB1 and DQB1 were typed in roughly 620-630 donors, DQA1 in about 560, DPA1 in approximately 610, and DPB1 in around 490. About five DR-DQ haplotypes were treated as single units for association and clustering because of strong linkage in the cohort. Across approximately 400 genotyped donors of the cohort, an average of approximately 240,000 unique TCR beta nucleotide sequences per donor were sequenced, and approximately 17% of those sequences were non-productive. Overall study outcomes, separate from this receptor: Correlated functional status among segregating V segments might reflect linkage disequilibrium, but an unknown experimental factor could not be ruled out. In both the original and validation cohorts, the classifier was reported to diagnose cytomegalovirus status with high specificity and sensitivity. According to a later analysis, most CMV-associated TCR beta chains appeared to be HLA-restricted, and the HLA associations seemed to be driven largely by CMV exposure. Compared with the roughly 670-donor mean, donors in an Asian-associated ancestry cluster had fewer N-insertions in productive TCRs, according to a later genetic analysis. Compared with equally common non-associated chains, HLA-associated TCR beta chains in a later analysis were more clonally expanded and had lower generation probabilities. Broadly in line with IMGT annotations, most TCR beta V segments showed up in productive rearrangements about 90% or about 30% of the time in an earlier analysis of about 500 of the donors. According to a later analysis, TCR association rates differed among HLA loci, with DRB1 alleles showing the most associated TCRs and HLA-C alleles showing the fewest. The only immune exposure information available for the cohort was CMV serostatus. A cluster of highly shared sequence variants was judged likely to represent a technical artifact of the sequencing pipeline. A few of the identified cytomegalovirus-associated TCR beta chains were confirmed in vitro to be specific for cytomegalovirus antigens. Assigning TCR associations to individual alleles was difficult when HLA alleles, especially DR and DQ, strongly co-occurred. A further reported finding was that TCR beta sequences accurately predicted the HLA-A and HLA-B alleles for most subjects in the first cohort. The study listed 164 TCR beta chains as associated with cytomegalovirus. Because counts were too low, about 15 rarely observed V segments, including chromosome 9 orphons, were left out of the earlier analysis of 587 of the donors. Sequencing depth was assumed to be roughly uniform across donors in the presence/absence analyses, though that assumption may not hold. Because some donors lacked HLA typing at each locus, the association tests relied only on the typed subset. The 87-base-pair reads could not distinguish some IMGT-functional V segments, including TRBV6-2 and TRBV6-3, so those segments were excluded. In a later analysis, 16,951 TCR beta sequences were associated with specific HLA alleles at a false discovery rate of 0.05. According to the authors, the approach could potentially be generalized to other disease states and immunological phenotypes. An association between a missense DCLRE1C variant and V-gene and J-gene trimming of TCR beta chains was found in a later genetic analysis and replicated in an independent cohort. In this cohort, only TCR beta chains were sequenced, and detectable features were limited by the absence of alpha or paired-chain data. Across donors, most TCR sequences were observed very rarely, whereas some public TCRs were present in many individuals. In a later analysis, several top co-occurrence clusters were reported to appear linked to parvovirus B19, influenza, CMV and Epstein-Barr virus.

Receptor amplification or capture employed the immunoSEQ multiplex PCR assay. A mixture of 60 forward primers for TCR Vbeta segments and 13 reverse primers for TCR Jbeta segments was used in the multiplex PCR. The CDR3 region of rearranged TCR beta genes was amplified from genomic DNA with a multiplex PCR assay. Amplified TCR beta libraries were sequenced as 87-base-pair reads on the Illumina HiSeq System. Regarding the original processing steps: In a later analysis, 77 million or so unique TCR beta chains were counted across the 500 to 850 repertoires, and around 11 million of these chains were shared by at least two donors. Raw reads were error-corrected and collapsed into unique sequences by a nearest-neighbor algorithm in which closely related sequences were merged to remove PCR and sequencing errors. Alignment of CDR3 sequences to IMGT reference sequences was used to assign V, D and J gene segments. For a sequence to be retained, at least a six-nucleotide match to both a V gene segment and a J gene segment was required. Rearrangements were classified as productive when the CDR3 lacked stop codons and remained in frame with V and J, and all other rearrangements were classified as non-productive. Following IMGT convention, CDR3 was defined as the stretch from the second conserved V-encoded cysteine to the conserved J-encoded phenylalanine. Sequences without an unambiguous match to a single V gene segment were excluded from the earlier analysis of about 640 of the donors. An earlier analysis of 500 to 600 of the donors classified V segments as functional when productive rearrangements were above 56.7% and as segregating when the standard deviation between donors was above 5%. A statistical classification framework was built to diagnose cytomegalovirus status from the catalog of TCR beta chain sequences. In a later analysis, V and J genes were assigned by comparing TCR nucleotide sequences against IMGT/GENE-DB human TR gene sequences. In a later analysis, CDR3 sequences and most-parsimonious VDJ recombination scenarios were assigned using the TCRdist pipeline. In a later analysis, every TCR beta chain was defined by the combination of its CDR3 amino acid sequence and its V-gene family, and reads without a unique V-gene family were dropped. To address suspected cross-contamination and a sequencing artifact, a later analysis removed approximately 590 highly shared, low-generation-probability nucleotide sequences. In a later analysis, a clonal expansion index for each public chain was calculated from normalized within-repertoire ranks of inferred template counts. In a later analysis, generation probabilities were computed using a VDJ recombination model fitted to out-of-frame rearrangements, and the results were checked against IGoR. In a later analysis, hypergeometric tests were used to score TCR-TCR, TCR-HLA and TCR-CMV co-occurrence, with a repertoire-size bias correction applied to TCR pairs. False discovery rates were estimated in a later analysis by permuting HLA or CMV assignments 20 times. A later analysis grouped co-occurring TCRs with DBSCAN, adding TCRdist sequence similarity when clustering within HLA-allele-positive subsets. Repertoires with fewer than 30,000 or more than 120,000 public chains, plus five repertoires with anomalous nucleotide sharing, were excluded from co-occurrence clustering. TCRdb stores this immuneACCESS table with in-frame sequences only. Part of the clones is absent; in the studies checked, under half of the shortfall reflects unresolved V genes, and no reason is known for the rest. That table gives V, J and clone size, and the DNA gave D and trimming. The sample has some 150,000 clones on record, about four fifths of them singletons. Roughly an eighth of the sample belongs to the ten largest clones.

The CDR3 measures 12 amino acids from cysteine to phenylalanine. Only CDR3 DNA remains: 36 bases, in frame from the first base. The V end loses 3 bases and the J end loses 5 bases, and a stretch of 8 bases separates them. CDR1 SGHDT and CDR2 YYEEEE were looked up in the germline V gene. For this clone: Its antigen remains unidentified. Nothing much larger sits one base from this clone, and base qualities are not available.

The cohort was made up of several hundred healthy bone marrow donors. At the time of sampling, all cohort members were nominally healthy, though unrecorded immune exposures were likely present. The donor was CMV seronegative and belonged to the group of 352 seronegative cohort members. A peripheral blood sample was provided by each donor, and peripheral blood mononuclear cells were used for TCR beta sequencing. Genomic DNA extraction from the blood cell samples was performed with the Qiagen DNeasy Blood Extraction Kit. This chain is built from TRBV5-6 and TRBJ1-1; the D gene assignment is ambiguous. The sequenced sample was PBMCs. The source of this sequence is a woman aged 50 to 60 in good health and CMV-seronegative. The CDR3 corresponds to CASSYGGTEAFF. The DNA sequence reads TGTGCCAGCAGCTATGGAGGAACTGAAGCTTTCTTT.